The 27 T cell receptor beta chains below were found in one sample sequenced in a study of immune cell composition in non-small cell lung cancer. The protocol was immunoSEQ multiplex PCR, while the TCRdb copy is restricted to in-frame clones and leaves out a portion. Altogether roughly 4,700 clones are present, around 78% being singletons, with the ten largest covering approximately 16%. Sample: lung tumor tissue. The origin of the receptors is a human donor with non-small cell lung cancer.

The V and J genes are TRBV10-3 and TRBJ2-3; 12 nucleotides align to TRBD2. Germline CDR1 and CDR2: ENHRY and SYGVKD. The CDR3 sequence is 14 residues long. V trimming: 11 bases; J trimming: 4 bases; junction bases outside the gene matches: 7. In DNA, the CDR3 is TGTGCCGCCGCTAGCGGGAGGGACGCAGATACGCAGTATTTT. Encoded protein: CAAASGRDADTQYF.

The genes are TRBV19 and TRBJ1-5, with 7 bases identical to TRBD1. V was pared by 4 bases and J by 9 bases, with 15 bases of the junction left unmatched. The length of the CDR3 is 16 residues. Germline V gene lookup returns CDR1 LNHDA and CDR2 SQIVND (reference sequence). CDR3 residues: CASSTKTGFDALPQHF. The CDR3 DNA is TGTGCCAGTAGTACCAAGACAGGGTTTGATGCTCTGCCCCAGCATTTT.

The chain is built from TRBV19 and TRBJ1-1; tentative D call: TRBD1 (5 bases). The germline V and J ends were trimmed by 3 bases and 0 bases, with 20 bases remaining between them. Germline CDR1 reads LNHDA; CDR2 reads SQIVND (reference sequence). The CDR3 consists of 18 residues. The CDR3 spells CASSMMAGTRLLNTEAFF. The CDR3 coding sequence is TGTGCCAGTAGTATGATGGCCGGGACTCGACTTCTGAACACTGAAGCTTTCTTT.

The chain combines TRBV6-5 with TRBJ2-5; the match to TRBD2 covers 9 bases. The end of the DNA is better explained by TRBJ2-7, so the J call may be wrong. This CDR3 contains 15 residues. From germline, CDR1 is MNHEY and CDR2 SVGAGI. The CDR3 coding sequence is TGTGCCAGCAGTTACGGCGGGGGGGTCTCCTACGAGCAGTACTTC. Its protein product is CASSYGGGVSYEQYF.

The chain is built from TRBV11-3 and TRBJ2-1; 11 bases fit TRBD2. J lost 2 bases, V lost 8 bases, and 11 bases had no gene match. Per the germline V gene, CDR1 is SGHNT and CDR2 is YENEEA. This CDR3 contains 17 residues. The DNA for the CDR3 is TGTGCCAGCTTGTCGCTAGCGGGGGGATTCGCCTACAATGAGCAGTTCTTC. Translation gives CASLSLAGGFAYNEQFF.

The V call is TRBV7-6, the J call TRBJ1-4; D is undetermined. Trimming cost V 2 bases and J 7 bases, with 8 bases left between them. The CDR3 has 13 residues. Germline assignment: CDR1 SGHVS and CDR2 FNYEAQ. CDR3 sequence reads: CASSLYPGEKLFF. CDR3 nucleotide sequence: TGTGCCAGCAGCTTATACCCAGGTGAAAAACTGTTTTTT. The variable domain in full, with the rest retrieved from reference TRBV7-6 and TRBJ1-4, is GAGVSQSPRYKVTKRGQDVALRCDPISGHVSLYWYRQALGQGPEFLTYFNYEAQQDKSGLPNDRFSAERPEGSISTLTIQRTEQRDSAMYRCASSLYPGEKLFFGSGTQLSVL.

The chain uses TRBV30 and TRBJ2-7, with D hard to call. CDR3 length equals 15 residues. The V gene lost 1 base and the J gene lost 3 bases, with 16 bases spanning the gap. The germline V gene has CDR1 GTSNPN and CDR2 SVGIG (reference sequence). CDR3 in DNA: TGTGCCTGGAGTGAGTCAAGTCCCAGTTTCTACGAGCAGTACTTC. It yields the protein CAWSESSPSFYEQYF.

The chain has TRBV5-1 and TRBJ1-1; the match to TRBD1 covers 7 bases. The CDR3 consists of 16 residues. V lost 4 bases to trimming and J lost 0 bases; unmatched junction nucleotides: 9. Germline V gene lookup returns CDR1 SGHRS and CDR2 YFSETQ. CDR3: CASSLHPGQLNTEAFF. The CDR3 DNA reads TGCGCCAGCAGCCTTCACCCGGGACAGTTGAACACTGAAGCTTTCTTT. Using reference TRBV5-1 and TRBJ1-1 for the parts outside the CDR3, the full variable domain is KAGVTQTPRYLIKTRGQQVTLSCSPISGHRSVSWYQQTPGQGLQFLFEYFSETQRNKGNFPGRFSGRQFSNSRSEMNVSTLELGDSALYLCASSLHPGQLNTEAFFGQGTRLTVV.

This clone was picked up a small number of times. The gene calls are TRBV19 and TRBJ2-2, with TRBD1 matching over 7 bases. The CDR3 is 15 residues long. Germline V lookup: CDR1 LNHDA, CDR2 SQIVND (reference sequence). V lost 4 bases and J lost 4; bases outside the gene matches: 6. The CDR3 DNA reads TGTGCCAGTAGTAGCAAGGACAGGTTCACCGGGGAGCTGTTTTTT. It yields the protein CASSSKDRFTGELFF.

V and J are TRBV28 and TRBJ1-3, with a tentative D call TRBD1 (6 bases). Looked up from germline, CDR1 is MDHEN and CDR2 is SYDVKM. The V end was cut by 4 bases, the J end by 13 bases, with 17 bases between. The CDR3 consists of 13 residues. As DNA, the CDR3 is TGTGCCAGCAGTTCTGGACAGCCCGGTACGATATATTTT. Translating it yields CASSSGQPGTIYF.

CDR3 nucleotide sequence: TGTGCCAGCAGCCCAGAAAGGGGTAGCGGGCTTGCCTACAATGAGCAGTTCTTC. It yields the protein CASSPERGSGLAYNEQFF. This chain joins TRBV7-8 and TRBJ2-1; the match to TRBD2 covers 7 bases. The V and J ends lost 5 bases and 2 bases, in that order; junction bases with no gene match: 15. The V gene's germline CDR1 is SGHVS and CDR2 FQNEAQ. The length of the CDR3 is 18 residues.

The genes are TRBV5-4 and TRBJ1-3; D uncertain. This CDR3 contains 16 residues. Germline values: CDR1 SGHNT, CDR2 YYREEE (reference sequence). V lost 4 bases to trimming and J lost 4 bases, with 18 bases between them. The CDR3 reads CASSPEGGIRGNTIYF. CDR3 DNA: TGTGCCAGCAGCCCGGAGGGTGGTATTCGCGGAAACACCATATATTTT. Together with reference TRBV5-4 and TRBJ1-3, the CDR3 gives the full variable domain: ETGVTQSPTHLIKTRGQQVTLRCSSQSGHNTVSWYQQALGQGPQFIFQYYREEENGRGNFPPRFSGLQFPNYSSELNVNALELDDSALYLCASSPEGGIRGNTIYFGEGSWLTVV.

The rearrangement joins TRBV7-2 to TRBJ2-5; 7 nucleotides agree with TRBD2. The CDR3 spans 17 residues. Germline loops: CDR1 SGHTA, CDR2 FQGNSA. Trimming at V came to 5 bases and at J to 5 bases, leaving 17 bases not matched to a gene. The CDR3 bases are TGTGCCAGCAGCCCGGAGCCCGTTTTAGCGGGTGAGGAGACCCAGTACTTC. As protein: CASSPEPVLAGEETQYF.

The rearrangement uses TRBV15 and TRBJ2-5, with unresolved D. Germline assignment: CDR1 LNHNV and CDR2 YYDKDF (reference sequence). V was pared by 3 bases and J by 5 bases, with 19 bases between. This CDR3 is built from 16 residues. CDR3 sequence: CATSRSLGIGEETQYF. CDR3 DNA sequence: TGTGCCACCAGCAGGTCCCTGGGCATCGGCGAGGAGACCCAGTACTTC.

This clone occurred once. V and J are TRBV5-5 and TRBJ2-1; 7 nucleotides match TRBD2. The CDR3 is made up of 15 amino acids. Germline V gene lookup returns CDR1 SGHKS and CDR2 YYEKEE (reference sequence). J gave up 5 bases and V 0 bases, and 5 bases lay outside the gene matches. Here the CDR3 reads CASSLAGEGHNEQFF. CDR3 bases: TGTGCCAGCAGCTTGGCCGGGGAGGGACACAATGAGCAGTTCTTC.

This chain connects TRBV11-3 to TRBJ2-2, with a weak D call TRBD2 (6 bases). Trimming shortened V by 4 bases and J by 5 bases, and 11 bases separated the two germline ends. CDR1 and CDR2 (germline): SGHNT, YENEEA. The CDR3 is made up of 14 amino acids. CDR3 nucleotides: TGTGCCAGCAGCTGGGGGGACGGGACCGGGGAGCTGTTTTTT. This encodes CASSWGDGTGELFF.

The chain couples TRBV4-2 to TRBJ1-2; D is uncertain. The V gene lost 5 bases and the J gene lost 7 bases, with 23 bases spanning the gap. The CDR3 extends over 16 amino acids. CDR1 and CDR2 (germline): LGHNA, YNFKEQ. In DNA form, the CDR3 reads TGTGCCAGCAGCAGCCTAGCGGAGGTATATGTTGTTGGCTACACCTTC. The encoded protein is CASSSLAEVYVVGYTF.

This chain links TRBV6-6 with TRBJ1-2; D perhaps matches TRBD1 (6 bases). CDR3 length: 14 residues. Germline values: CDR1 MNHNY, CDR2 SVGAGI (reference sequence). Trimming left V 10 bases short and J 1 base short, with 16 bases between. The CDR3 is CAISYRVVNYGYTF. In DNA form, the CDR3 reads TGTGCCATTTCATACAGGGTCGTTAACTATGGCTACACCTTC.

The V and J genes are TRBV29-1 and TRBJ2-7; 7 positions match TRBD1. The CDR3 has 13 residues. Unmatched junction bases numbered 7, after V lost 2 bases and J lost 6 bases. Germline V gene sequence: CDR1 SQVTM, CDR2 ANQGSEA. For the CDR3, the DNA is TGCAGCGTTGAAAGTGGACAGGCCGCCGAGCAGTACTTC. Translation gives CSVESGQAAEQYF.

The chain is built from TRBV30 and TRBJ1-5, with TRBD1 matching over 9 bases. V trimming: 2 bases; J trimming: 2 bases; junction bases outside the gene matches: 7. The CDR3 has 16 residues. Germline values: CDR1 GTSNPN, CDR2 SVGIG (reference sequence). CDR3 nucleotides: TGTGCCTGGAGTTCACAGGGGGCTCCGGGCAATCAGCCCCAGCATTTT. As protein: CAWSSQGAPGNQPQHF.

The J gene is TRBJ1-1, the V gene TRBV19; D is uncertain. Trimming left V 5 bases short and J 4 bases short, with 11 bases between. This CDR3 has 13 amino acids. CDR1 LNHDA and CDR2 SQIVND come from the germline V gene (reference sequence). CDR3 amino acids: CASSYMARTEAFF. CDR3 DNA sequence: TGTGCCAGTAGTTACATGGCACGCACTGAAGCTTTCTTT.

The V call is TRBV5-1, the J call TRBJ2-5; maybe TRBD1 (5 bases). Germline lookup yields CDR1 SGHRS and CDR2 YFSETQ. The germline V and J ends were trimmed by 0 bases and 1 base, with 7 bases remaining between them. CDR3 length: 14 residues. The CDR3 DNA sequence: TGCGCCAGCAGCTTGGGCCAGGGCCAAGAGACCCAGTACTTC. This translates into CASSLGQGQETQYF.

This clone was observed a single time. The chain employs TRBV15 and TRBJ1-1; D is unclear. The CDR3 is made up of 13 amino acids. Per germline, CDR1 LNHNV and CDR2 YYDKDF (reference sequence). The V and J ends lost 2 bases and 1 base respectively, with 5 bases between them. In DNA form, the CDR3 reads TGTGCCACCAGCAGAAACAAGAACACTGAAGCTTTCTTT. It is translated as CATSRNKNTEAFF.

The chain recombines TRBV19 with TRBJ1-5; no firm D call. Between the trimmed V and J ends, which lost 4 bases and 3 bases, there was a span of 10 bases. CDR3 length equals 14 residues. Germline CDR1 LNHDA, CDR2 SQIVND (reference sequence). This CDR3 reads CASSKARLNQPQHF. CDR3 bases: TGTGCCAGTAGTAAGGCCCGACTCAATCAGCCCCAGCATTTT.

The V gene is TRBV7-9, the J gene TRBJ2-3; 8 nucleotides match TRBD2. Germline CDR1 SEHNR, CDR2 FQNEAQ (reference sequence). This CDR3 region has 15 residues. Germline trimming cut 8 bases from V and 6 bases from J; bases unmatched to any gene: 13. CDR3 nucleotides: TGTGCCAGCCTCGAGGAGGGCGGGGGGACGGATACGCAGTATTTT. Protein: CASLEEGGGTDTQYF.

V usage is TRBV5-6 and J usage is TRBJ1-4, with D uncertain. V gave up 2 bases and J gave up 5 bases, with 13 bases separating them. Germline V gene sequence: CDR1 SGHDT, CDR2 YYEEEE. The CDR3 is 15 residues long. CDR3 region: CASSLRSAGNEKLFF. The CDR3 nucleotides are TGTGCCAGCAGCTTAAGATCGGCAGGAAATGAAAAACTGTTTTTT.

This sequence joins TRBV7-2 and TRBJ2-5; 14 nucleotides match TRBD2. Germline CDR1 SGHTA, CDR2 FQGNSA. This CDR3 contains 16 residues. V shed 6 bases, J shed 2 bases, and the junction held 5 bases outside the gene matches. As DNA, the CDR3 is TGTGCCAGCAGTTTCGGACTAGCGGGGGGACAAGAGACCCAGTACTTC. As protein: CASSFGLAGGQETQYF.